This passage covers 23 T cell receptor beta chains from one sample sequenced in a study of blood T cell repertoires in COVID-19. TCRdb's copy holds only in-frame clones and misses some; the assay was immunoSEQ multiplex PCR. The data show 230,000 or so clones, with around 84% seen just once and 15% to 20% held by the top ten. Sequencing was carried out using peripheral blood. These receptors all stem from a man aged 25-45 years with active or convalescent COVID-19.

The V gene is TRBV5-1, the J gene TRBJ2-7; TRBD1 aligns across 10 bases. The V segment lost 0 bases and the J segment 1 base; nucleotides outside the gene matches: 4. The CDR3 length is 16 residues. Per germline, CDR1 SGHRS and CDR2 YFSETQ. DNA for the CDR3: TGCGCCAGCAGCTTGGGGGGGACAGGGGCGTCCTACGAGCAGTACTTC. Translated, it gives CASSLGGTGASYEQYF. The full variable domain, with the rest looked up from reference TRBV5-1 and TRBJ2-7, is KAGVTQTPRYLIKTRGQQVTLSCSPISGHRSVSWYQQTPGQGLQFLFEYFSETQRNKGNFPGRFSGRQFSNSRSEMNVSTLELGDSALYLCASSLGGTGASYEQYFGPGTRLTVT.

There are a few counts of this clone. The rearrangement links TRBV23-1 to TRBJ1-5; unclear D gene. TRBV23-1 is sorted into the ORF group, with uncertain function. The V gene lost 5 bases and the J gene lost 2 bases, with 10 bases spanning the gap. This CDR3 has 14 amino acids. CDR3 protein: CASSLRRCNQPQHF. In nucleotides, the CDR3 is TGCGCCAGCAGTTTAAGGCGGTGCAATCAGCCCCAGCATTTT.

The chain employs TRBV11-3 and TRBJ2-1; 7 nucleotides line up with TRBD2. The trim removed 4 bases at V and 8 bases at J, leaving 14 bases unmatched. Germline-derived CDR1 and CDR2 are SGHNT and YENEEA. This CDR3 is built from 16 residues. The CDR3: CASSWGGGSAWDEQFF. Written as DNA, the CDR3 is TGTGCCAGCAGCTGGGGGGGAGGCAGCGCCTGGGATGAGCAGTTCTTC. Full variable domain (missing parts from reference TRBV11-3 and TRBJ2-1): EAGVVQSPRYKIIEKKQPVAFWCNPISGHNTLYWYLQNLGQGPELLIRYENEEAVDDSQLPKDRFSAERLKGVDSTLKIQPAELGDSAVYLCASSWGGGSAWDEQFFGPGTRLTVL.

The V call is TRBV4-3, the J call TRBJ1-2, with TRBD1 as a possible D gene (5 bases). Trimming took 0 bases from V and 4 from J, leaving 9 bases between them. The CDR3 extends over 14 amino acids. The germline V gene has CDR1 LGHNA and CDR2 YSLEER. The CDR3 region has the DNA TGCGCCAGCAGCCAAGAGACAGCACTCTATGGCTACACCTTC. Encoded protein: CASSQETALYGYTF.

A word on this clone: The same CDR3 can be traced to other DNA sequences in this sample. The chain is built from TRBV12-3 or TRBV12-4 and TRBJ2-1; weak D call: TRBD2 (6 bases). V was cut by 3 bases and J by 5 bases, with 8 bases left in between. CDR3 length: 13 amino acids. The CDR3 loop reads CASSFGGNNEQFF. Written as DNA, the CDR3 is TGTGCCAGCAGTTTCGGGGGAAACAATGAGCAGTTCTTC.

The rearrangement uses TRBV19 and TRBJ1-1; 7 bases line up with TRBD1. Germline V gives CDR1 LNHDA, CDR2 SQIVND (reference sequence). V was clipped by 5 bases and J by 3 bases; unmatched bases: 6. This CDR3 has 14 residues. CDR3 coding DNA: TGTGCCAGTAGTCCCAAGGGGGCCTACACTGAAGCTTTCTTT. This sequence encodes CASSPKGAYTEAFF.

V is TRBV2 and J is TRBJ2-3; D might be TRBD1 (6 bases). The CDR3 totals 14 residues. Germline-derived CDR1 and CDR2 are SNHLY and FYNNEI. The V end was cut by 4 bases, the J end by 3 bases, with 11 bases between. CDR3 DNA: TGTGCCAGCAGTGCCCCAGGGGAGACAGATACGCAGTATTTT. Its translation: CASSAPGETDTQYF. Looking up the rest from reference TRBV2 and TRBJ2-3 gives the full variable domain: EPEVTQTPSHQVTQMGQEVILRCVPISNHLYFYWYRQILGQKVEFLVSFYNNEISEKSEIFDDQFSVERPDGSNFTLKIRSTKLEDSAMYFCASSAPGETDTQYFGPGTRLTVL.

The CDR3, as DNA: TGTGCCAGCTCATCTTATACTAGCGGGACCAATGAGCAGTTCTTC. Its translation is CASSSYTSGTNEQFF. The rearrangement links TRBV18 to TRBJ2-1; TRBD2 aligns across 10 bases. Germline CDR1 and CDR2: KGHSH and LQKENI. The CDR3 has 15 residues. The trim removed 5 bases at V and 6 bases at J, leaving 7 bases unmatched.

The V gene is TRBV4-1, the J gene TRBJ1-6, with D hard to call. V lost 0 bases to trimming and J lost 4 bases, with 16 bases between them. Germline V lookup: CDR1 MGHRA, CDR2 YSYEKL. This CDR3 comprises 18 residues. CDR3 sequence (DNA): TGCGCCAGCAGCCAAGAGGACCCCCGGGGAGGATATAATTCACCCCTCCACTTT. It yields the protein CASSQEDPRGGYNSPLHF.

This clone was counted at least ten times. The J gene is TRBJ2-2, the V gene TRBV6-5; no firm D call. This CDR3 is 15 amino acids long. Germline CDR1 MNHEY, CDR2 SVGAGI. The V end was cut by 0 bases, the J end by 0 bases, with 5 bases between. CDR3 residues: CASSYSPANTGELFF. Written as DNA, the CDR3 is TGTGCCAGCAGTTACTCGCCAGCGAACACCGGGGAGCTGTTTTTT.

This chain connects TRBV5-1 to TRBJ2-5; D perhaps matches TRBD1 (5 bases). V shed 1 base and J shed 1 base, with 8 bases lying between them. The length of the CDR3 is 14 residues. Looked up from germline, CDR1 is SGHRS and CDR2 is YFSETQ. The CDR3 region is CASSLYGAQETQYF. CDR3 DNA: TGCGCCAGCAGCTTGTATGGGGCCCAAGAGACCCAGTACTTC.

The rearrangement uses TRBV23-1 and TRBJ2-6, with D unclear. TRBV23-1 is placed among ORFs of uncertain function. The CDR3 sequence is 14 residues long. Trimming pared 3 bases from V and 2 bases from J, leaving 5 bases between. The CDR3: CASSQGPGANVLTF. CDR3 sequence (DNA): TGCGCCAGCAGTCAGGGCCCTGGGGCCAACGTCCTGACTTTC.

V gene TRBV4-3 combines with J gene TRBJ2-5, with TRBD2 matching 15 bases. CDR1 and CDR2 (germline): LGHNA, YSLEER. The CDR3 spans 16 residues. Trimming took 3 bases from V and 2 from J; bases not matched to a gene: 1. CDR3 protein: CASSHGTSGGQETQYF. CDR3 DNA sequence: TGCGCCAGCAGCCATGGGACTAGCGGGGGGCAAGAGACCCAGTACTTC.

The chain combines TRBV6-1 with TRBJ2-2; 9 bases match TRBD1. Germline lookup yields CDR1 MNHNS and CDR2 SASEGT. The junction had 5 bases not matched to a gene; V was cut back by 1 base and J by 5 bases. This CDR3 contains 16 residues. The CDR3 is CASSEVRDRVTGELFF. As DNA, the CDR3 is TGTGCCAGCAGTGAAGTTCGGGACAGGGTAACCGGGGAGCTGTTTTTT.

This chain's CDR3 is CASSLGTSGLANTGELFF. CDR3 bases: TGTGCCAGCAGCTTGGGGACTAGCGGCCTCGCGAACACCGGGGAGCTGTTTTTT. This chain connects TRBV5-4 to TRBJ2-2; 10 nucleotides match TRBD2. V was clipped by 0 bases and J by 0 bases; unmatched bases: 5. The CDR3 loop spans 18 amino acids. The germline CDR1 and CDR2 sequences are SGHNT and YYREEE (reference sequence).

On this clone itself: Other DNA sequences in the same sample also yield this CDR3. The CDR3 here is CASSRGTEAFF. The CDR3 nucleotides are TGTGCCAGTAGCCGGGGCACTGAAGCTTTCTTT. The chain has TRBV6-5 and TRBJ1-1, with no clear D. Germline V gene sequence: CDR1 MNHEY, CDR2 SVGAGI. V dropped 9 bases and J dropped 4 bases, with 9 bases sitting between them. The CDR3 is 11 residues long.

The CDR3 DNA is TGTGCCAGCAGTTTACGGGGGAAATCCGCACCCCTCCACTTT. Encoded protein: CASSLRGKSAPLHF. This sequence joins TRBV28 and TRBJ1-6, with D possibly TRBD1 on 5 matching bases. Germline assignment: CDR1 MDHEN and CDR2 SYDVKM. Trimming shortened V by 2 bases and J by 11 bases, and 13 bases separated the two germline ends. CDR3 length: 14 amino acids.

In its sample, this clone was seen once. The rearrangement uses TRBV11-2 and TRBJ2-7; 11 bases map to TRBD1. Germline CDR1 is SGHAT and CDR2 is FQNNGV. The CDR3 totals 15 residues. The V gene end was trimmed by 1 base and the J gene end by 11 bases; junction bases not matched to a gene: 10. CDR3 coding DNA: TGTGCCAGCAGCTTAGGGACAGGGGGCAGGACTGCAGAGTACTTC. It translates to CASSLGTGGRTAEYF.

The CDR3 region is CASSKGLAINEQFF. In DNA form, the CDR3 reads TGTGCCAGCAGCAAGGGACTAGCGATCAATGAGCAGTTCTTC. The chain carries TRBV11-2 and TRBJ2-1, with 10 bases fitting TRBD2. V lost 5 bases and J lost 6; bases outside the gene matches: 4. This CDR3 has 14 amino acids. The V gene's germline CDR1 is SGHAT and CDR2 FQNNGV. Based on the CDR3 plus reference TRBV11-2 and TRBJ2-1, the full variable domain is EAGVAQSPRYKIIEKRQSVAFWCNPISGHATLYWYQQILGQGPKLLIQFQNNGVVDDSQLPKDRFSAERLKGVDSTLKIQPAKLEDSAVYLCASSKGLAINEQFFGPGTRLTVL.

This clone was found once. J is TRBJ2-1 and V is TRBV9; D remains ambiguous. The V and J ends lost 0 bases and 8 bases respectively, with 12 bases between them. This CDR3 has 14 amino acids. CDR1 and CDR2 from the germline V gene are SGDLS and YYNGEE. The CDR3 loop reads CASSVGNSRDEQFF. CDR3 nucleotide sequence: TGTGCCAGCAGCGTAGGTAATAGCCGGGATGAGCAGTTCTTC.

This rearrangement joins TRBV5-1 to TRBJ2-1, with D possibly matching TRBD1 (5 bases). V was clipped by 0 bases and J by 2 bases, with 6 bases between them. Germline V gives CDR1 SGHRS, CDR2 YFSETQ. The CDR3 sequence is 14 residues long. CDR3 protein: CASSLVGAYNEQFF. The DNA of the CDR3 is TGCGCCAGCAGCTTGGTAGGGGCCTACAATGAGCAGTTCTTC.

This chain joins TRBV2 and TRBJ2-2; 8 positions match TRBD1. J lost 6 bases, V lost 2 bases, and 5 bases had no gene match. CDR1 SNHLY and CDR2 FYNNEI come from the germline V gene. CDR3 length: 15 amino acids. CDR3: CASSERQGPPGELFF. The CDR3 bases are TGTGCCAGCAGTGAAAGACAGGGGCCCCCCGGGGAGCTGTTTTTT.

This clone has only one observation. V gene TRBV18 combines with J gene TRBJ1-5, with 10 positions matching TRBD1. CDR1 and CDR2 from the germline V gene are KGHSH and LQKENI. This CDR3 is 16 amino acids long. The V and J ends lost 3 bases and 4 bases, in that order; junction bases with no gene match: 6. The CDR3 DNA reads TGTGCCAGCTCACCTTCCCCGGACAGGGGGAATCAGCCCCAGCATTTT. It specifies CASSPSPDRGNQPQHF.